Each of the 21 T cell receptor beta chains below was sequenced from the same sample in a study of blood T cell repertoires in COVID-19. Using immunoSEQ multiplex PCR, the repertoire was profiled, and TCRdb retains in-frame clones only, with some absent. The sample holds around 180,000 clones, about 83% seen once. Sequencing input: peripheral blood. These receptors were collected from a human donor in a cohort sampled during active COVID-19.

V is TRBV7-3 and J is TRBJ2-7, with 8 bases lining up with TRBD2. The germline V gene has CDR1 SGHTA and CDR2 FQGTGA. J lost 5 bases, V lost 0 bases, and 3 bases had no gene match. The CDR3 loop spans 14 amino acids. As DNA, the CDR3 is TGTGCCAGCAGCTTAACACGGGAGGGTGACGAGCAGTACTTC. It is translated as CASSLTREGDEQYF.

The gene calls are TRBV18 and TRBJ2-5, with TRBD2 matching over 7 bases. Per the germline V gene, CDR1 is KGHSH and CDR2 is LQKENI. CDR3 length: 14 amino acids. Trimming took 2 bases from V and 5 from J; bases not matched to a gene: 5. CDR3 nucleotide sequence: TGTGCCAGCTCACCAATCCAGGGAGGGGAGACCCAGTACTTC. It specifies CASSPIQGGETQYF. The full variable domain, rest sourced from reference TRBV18 and TRBJ2-5, is NAGVMQNPRHLVRRRGQEARLRCSPMKGHSHVYWYRQLPEEGLKFMVYLQKENIIDESGMPKERFSAEFPKEGPSILRIQQVVRGDSAAYFCASSPIQGGETQYFGPGTRLLVL.

The chain links TRBV11-2 to TRBJ2-7; D not resolved. CDR3 size: 14 residues. CDR1 and CDR2 from the germline V gene are SGHAT and FQNNGV. V lost 1 base to trimming and J lost 2 bases, with 9 bases between them. CDR3 amino acids: CASSLGTATYEQYF. As DNA, the CDR3 is TGTGCCAGCAGCTTAGGAACAGCCACCTACGAGCAGTACTTC.

The V call is TRBV9, the J call TRBJ1-3, with D maybe TRBD1 (6 bases). Germline V gives CDR1 SGDLS, CDR2 YYNGEE. V lost 0 bases, J lost 3 bases, and 13 bases lay in between. The CDR3 has 16 amino acids. The CDR3 here is CASSVEGESFGNTIYF. The CDR3, as DNA: TGTGCCAGCAGCGTAGAGGGGGAATCGTTTGGAAACACCATATATTTT. Together with reference TRBV9 and TRBJ1-3, the CDR3 gives the full variable domain: DSGVTQTPKHLITATGQRVTLRCSPRSGDLSVYWYQQSLDQGLQFLIQYYNGEERAKGNILERFSAQQFPDLHSELNLSSLELGDSALYFCASSVEGESFGNTIYFGEGSWLTVV.

This sequence joins TRBV28 and TRBJ2-7; D uncertain. Trimming cost V 1 base and J 6 bases, with 4 bases left between them. This CDR3 contains 11 residues. CDR1 is MDHEN, CDR2 SYDVKM, per germline. CDR3 loop: CASSLFGEQYF. CDR3 bases: TGTGCCAGCAGTTTATTCGGCGAGCAGTACTTC.

DNA of the CDR3: TGTGCCAGTAGTGGACTAGCGGACTACGAGCAGTACTTC. This translates into CASSGLADYEQYF. The J gene is TRBJ2-7, the V gene TRBV19; 10 bases are a match to TRBD2. With V trimmed by 5 bases and J by 3 bases, 1 base remained unmatched. The CDR3 runs to 13 residues. Germline V lookup: CDR1 LNHDA, CDR2 SQIVND (reference sequence).

The chain combines TRBV7-3 with TRBJ1-2, with TRBD1 matching over 7 bases. V trimming: 0 bases; J trimming: 4 bases; junction bases outside the gene matches: 2. Germline lookup yields CDR1 SGHTA and CDR2 FQGTGA. The CDR3 sequence is 14 residues long. The CDR3 sequence: CASSLTGGIYGYTF. CDR3 DNA sequence: TGTGCCAGCAGCTTAACAGGGGGCATCTATGGCTACACCTTC. Filled out from reference TRBV7-3 and TRBJ1-2, the complete variable domain reads GAGVSQTPSNKVTEKGKYVELRCDPISGHTALYWYRQSLGQGPEFLIYFQGTGAADDSGLPNDRFFAVRPEGSVSTLKIQRTERGDSAVYLCASSLTGGIYGYTFGSGTRLTVV.

The rearrangement links TRBV7-3 to TRBJ2-7; TRBD1 matches at 9 bases. Losses at the gene ends were 5 bases for V and 6 bases for J; bases not matched to a gene: 8. Germline V CDR1 and CDR2: SGHTA, FQGTGA. CDR3 length: 14 residues. The CDR3 is CASSPTGDRAEQYF. The CDR3 nucleotides read TGTGCCAGCAGCCCCACAGGGGACAGGGCCGAGCAGTACTTC.

The CDR3 loop reads CASRIGGAETQYF. As DNA, the CDR3 is TGTGCCAGCAGAATAGGGGGTGCAGAGACCCAGTACTTC. V usage is TRBV7-2 and J usage is TRBJ2-5, with a tentative D call TRBD1 (6 bases). Germline CDR1 and CDR2: SGHTA and FQGNSA. The CDR3 runs to 13 residues. Trimming removed 6 bases from V and 4 bases from J, with 12 bases in between.

This CDR3 is CASSYVGGGQYF. The CDR3 DNA sequence: TGTGCCAGCAGTTACGTAGGGGGCGGGCAGTACTTC. The rearrangement uses TRBV6-5 and TRBJ2-7, with 7 bases aligning to TRBD1. Germline-derived CDR1 and CDR2 are MNHEY and SVGAGI. The length of the CDR3 is 12 residues. V lost 2 bases, J lost 9 bases, and 4 bases stayed unmatched.

The chain recombines TRBV4-1 with TRBJ2-4; maybe TRBD1 (5 bases). Per the germline V gene, CDR1 is MGHRA and CDR2 is YSYEKL. V dropped 2 bases and J dropped 8 bases, with 13 bases sitting between them. CDR3 size: 14 residues. Written as DNA, the CDR3 is TGCGCCAGCAGCCAACAGGGTGTTACGGACATTCAGTACTTC. This codes for CASSQQGVTDIQYF.

The CDR3, as DNA: TGTGCCAGCAGTTACAGGACAGGGTACGGAAACACCATATATTTT. Protein product: CASSYRTGYGNTIYF. The gene calls are TRBV6-5 and TRBJ1-3; 8 bases map to TRBD1. Trimming removed 2 bases from V and 4 bases from J; junction bases left unmatched: 4. The CDR3 extends over 15 amino acids. The germline gives CDR1 MNHEY, CDR2 SVGAGI.

V and J are TRBV4-2 and TRBJ2-2; TRBD1 matches at 7 bases. CDR3 length: 13 amino acids. Germline CDR1 reads LGHNA; CDR2 reads YNFKEQ. V lost 5 bases to trimming and J lost 6 bases; unmatched junction nucleotides: 3. The CDR3 DNA is TGTGCCAGCAGCGCAGGGGGATCCGGGGAGCTGTTTTTT. It encodes CASSAGGSGELFF.

The sample holds one count of this clone. This chain links TRBV3-1 (or the pseudogene TRBV3-2) with TRBJ1-1; D is undetermined. CDR3 length equals 18 residues. Trimming left V 0 bases short and J 1 base short, with 18 bases between. Per the germline V gene, CDR1 is LGHDT and CDR2 is YNNKEL (reference sequence). The CDR3 loop is CASSQDAATGWGNTEAFF. Written as DNA, the CDR3 is TGTGCCAGCAGCCAAGACGCTGCCACGGGGTGGGGGAACACTGAAGCTTTCTTT.

This sequence joins TRBV3-1 (or the pseudogene TRBV3-2) and TRBJ2-3; TRBD2 matches at 8 bases. Per the germline V gene, CDR1 is LGHDT and CDR2 is YNNKEL (reference sequence). V lost 4 bases to trimming and J lost 2 bases; unmatched junction nucleotides: 8. There are 16 residues in the CDR3. The CDR3 loop reads CASSPGSGIHTDTQYF. Written as DNA, the CDR3 is TGTGCCAGCAGCCCCGGTAGCGGGATACACACAGATACGCAGTATTTT.

The chain uses TRBV14 and TRBJ2-1, with D maybe TRBD2 (6 bases). The CDR3 contains 15 residues. Trimming took 4 bases from V and 1 from J, leaving 11 bases between them. CDR1 is SGHDN and CDR2 is FVKESK in the germline V gene. CDR3 amino acids: CASSRDFGSYNEQFF. In DNA, the CDR3 is TGTGCCAGCAGCCGGGACTTCGGATCCTACAATGAGCAGTTCTTC.

V gene TRBV7-3 combines with J gene TRBJ1-1; D not certain. CDR1 and CDR2 from the germline V gene are SGHTA and FQGTGA. Trimming stripped 2 bases from V and 3 bases from J, with 7 bases between. This CDR3 comprises 13 residues. The CDR3 nucleotides are TGTGCCAGCAGCTTACGGGAGCACACTGAAGCTTTCTTT. Residues: CASSLREHTEAFF. The full variable domain, rest sourced from reference TRBV7-3 and TRBJ1-1, is GAGVSQTPSNKVTEKGKYVELRCDPISGHTALYWYRQSLGQGPEFLIYFQGTGAADDSGLPNDRFFAVRPEGSVSTLKIQRTERGDSAVYLCASSLREHTEAFFGQGTRLTVV.

J is TRBJ1-1 and V is TRBV18; D not certain. This CDR3 is built from 13 residues. Per the germline V gene, CDR1 is KGHSH and CDR2 is LQKENI. V lost 3 bases, J lost 2 bases, and 7 bases lay in between. CDR3: CASSPRLNTEAFF. CDR3 sequence (DNA): TGTGCCAGCTCACCTAGACTTAACACTGAAGCTTTCTTT.

This clone was picked up one time. The rearrangement links TRBV20-1 to TRBJ1-1; possibly TRBD1 for D (5 bases). Germline lookup yields CDR1 DFQATT and CDR2 SNEGSKA (reference sequence). The CDR3 is 10 amino acids. The V gene lost 6 bases and the J gene lost 6 bases, with 8 bases spanning the gap. CDR3 in DNA: TGCAGTGCATGGGGGGCTGAAGCTTTCTTT. It translates to CSAWGAEAFF.

The gene calls are TRBV11-2 and TRBJ1-1; 7 bases match TRBD1. The CDR3 runs 15 residues. The junction had 7 bases not matched to a gene; V was cut back by 1 base and J by 5 bases. Germline assignment: CDR1 SGHAT and CDR2 FQNNGV. The CDR3 bases are TGTGCCAGCAGCTTAGGCCCAGGGGGTCGGACTGAAGCTTTCTTT. It specifies CASSLGPGGRTEAFF.

The chain links TRBV5-8 to TRBJ2-6; TRBD1 might be the D (6 bases). Trimming cost V 2 bases and J 3 bases, with 12 bases left between them. The CDR3 runs to 16 residues. The germline V gene has CDR1 SGHTS and CDR2 YDEGEE. Here the CDR3 DNA reads TGTGCCAGCAGCTTAGCAGGGGTTGGTGGGGCCAACGTCCTGACTTTC. This codes for CASSLAGVGGANVLTF.